These 13 T cell receptor beta chains originate from one sample sequenced in a study of beta chain features in type 1 diabetes (dated by TCRdb to the late 2010s). The library was generated by the immunoSEQ multiplex PCR assay. The entire amount of isolated RNA was reverse transcribed using the High Capacity cDNA Reverse Transcription Kit, so the sequenced TCRB transcripts were expressed ones. TCRdb retrieved this table from immuneACCESS and kept in-frame rearrangements only. Not all clones are present; in checked studies, unresolved V genes account for under half, and no reason is known for the remainder. This sample comprises around 430,000 clones, around 30% of them detected only once. The ten top clones hold 0.05% to 0.07% of the sample. The sequenced material came from naive CD4+ T cells from blood. The cell subset or site label corresponds to: true naive CD4+ T cells. The receptors were sampled from a man younger than 30 in good health.

This clone was found a few times. CDR3 loop: CAWSRPGQGVKYGKLFF. The CDR3, as DNA: TGTGCCTGGAGCAGGCCGGGACAGGGGGTAAAATATGGAAAACTGTTTTTT. This chain uses TRBV30 with TRBJ1-4, with 11 positions matching TRBD1. The V gene end was trimmed by 3 bases and the J gene end by 10 bases; junction bases not matched to a gene: 16. Germline V gives CDR1 GTSNPN, CDR2 SVGIG (reference sequence). This CDR3 contains 17 residues.

This clone was detected once. V is TRBV19 and J is TRBJ2-1; 13 bases are shared with TRBD2. The CDR3 contains 15 residues. Trimming took 10 bases from V and 7 from J; bases not matched to a gene: 10. Germline V lookup: CDR1 LNHDA, CDR2 SQIVND (reference sequence). The chain's CDR3 is CATGALAGGRNEQFF. The DNA of the CDR3 is TGTGCCACAGGGGCACTAGCGGGAGGGCGGAATGAGCAGTTCTTC.

This clone turned up a few times. The rearrangement uses TRBV6-1 and TRBJ1-5; D gene unclear. CDR3 size: 11 residues. V was trimmed by 3 bases and J by 9 bases, leaving 6 bases between them. Germline V gives CDR1 MNHNS, CDR2 SASEGT. The CDR3 reads CASSEVGPQHF. The CDR3 DNA follows: TGTGCCAGCAGTGAGGTTGGGCCCCAGCATTTT.

This clone has more than one count but fewer than ten. The chain uses TRBV15 and TRBJ1-5; the D gene is possibly TRBD1 (5 bases). The V gene's germline CDR1 is LNHNV and CDR2 YYDKDF (reference sequence). The CDR3 spans 15 residues. The ends were cut back, 3 bases at V and 2 bases at J, with 11 bases in the middle. In nucleotides, the CDR3 is TGTGCCACCAGCAGCCCTAGGGGAGGCAATCAGCCCCAGCATTTT. This encodes CATSSPRGGNQPQHF.

The rearrangement joins TRBV7-6 to TRBJ2-7; D gene ambiguous. V lost 5 bases to trimming and J lost 1 base, with 9 bases between them. The CDR3 sequence is 13 residues long. The germline gives CDR1 SGHVS, CDR2 FNYEAQ. CDR3 bases: TGTGCCAGCAGCCCGGACGGATCCTACGAGCAGTACTTC. Amino acids: CASSPDGSYEQYF.

Only a few counts were recorded for this clone. This chain joins TRBV27 and TRBJ2-3, with 8 bases that match TRBD2. V shed 6 bases, J shed 0 bases, and the junction held 8 bases outside the gene matches. This CDR3 has 16 amino acids. Per the germline V gene, CDR1 is MNHEY and CDR2 is SMNVEV (reference sequence). The CDR3 protein is CASSTRLAISTDTQYF. CDR3 nucleotide sequence: TGTGCCAGCAGCACCAGACTAGCGATAAGCACAGATACGCAGTATTTT.

V gene TRBV29-1 combines with J gene TRBJ2-1, with D possibly being TRBD1 or TRBD2 (5 bases each). Per germline, CDR1 SQVTM and CDR2 ANQGSEA. The CDR3 is made up of 14 amino acids. CDR3 coding DNA: TGCAGTAAATCAAGGGACGGCTCCTACAATGAGCAGTTCTTC. Translated: CSKSRDGSYNEQFF.

The chain has TRBV2 and TRBJ1-2; tentative D call: TRBD1 (5 bases). The CDR3 is 13 amino acids. The germline gives CDR1 SNHLY, CDR2 FYNNEI. Trimming removed 5 bases at V and 1 base at J, with 8 bases between. The CDR3 coding sequence is TGTGCCAGCAGTACCAGGGTTAACTATGGCTACACCTTC. This encodes CASSTRVNYGYTF.

V and J are TRBV28 and TRBJ2-4; 7 nucleotides align to TRBD1. The CDR3 is made up of 15 amino acids. V was clipped by 5 bases and J by 3 bases; unmatched bases: 7. Germline CDR1 and CDR2: MDHEN and SYDVKM. DNA of the CDR3: TGTGCCAGCAGTAAACAGGGGAGTGGCAAAAACATTCAGTACTTC. Amino acids: CASSKQGSGKNIQYF.

In this sample, this clone turned up a few times. This sequence joins TRBV29-1 and TRBJ2-1; possibly TRBD1 for D (6 bases). From germline, CDR1 is SQVTM and CDR2 ANQGSEA. V was shortened by 6 bases and J by 4 bases, with 16 bases between the two germline ends. This CDR3 is 14 amino acids long. The CDR3 is CSVAAGAFYNEQFF. CDR3 coding DNA: TGCAGCGTCGCTGCAGGGGCCTTTTACAATGAGCAGTTCTTC.

This clone was picked up a small number of times. This rearrangement joins TRBV27 to TRBJ2-7; D may be TRBD1 or TRBD2 (5 bases each). The V and J ends lost 4 bases and 7 bases respectively, with 26 bases between them. CDR3 length: 17 amino acids. Germline CDR1 and CDR2: MNHEY and SMNVEV (reference sequence). The CDR3 region has the DNA TGTGCCAGCAGTTCGGGTCCAACCGGGACCCAAAGGTGGGAGCAGTACTTC. Protein: CASSSGPTGTQRWEQYF.

The chain is built from TRBV5-1 and TRBJ2-7; the match to TRBD1 covers 7 bases. Germline assignment: CDR1 SGHRS and CDR2 YFSETQ. V trimming: 0 bases; J trimming: 6 bases; junction bases outside the gene matches: 6. CDR3 size: 14 residues. The CDR3 nucleotides are TGCGCCAGCAGCTTGGTTAGGGGGCCCGCCGAGCAGTACTTC. Residues: CASSLVRGPAEQYF.

Many counts were recorded for this clone. The V gene is TRBV7-2, the J gene TRBJ2-1; D unclear. The CDR3 sequence is 14 residues long. Trimming removed 5 bases at V and 3 bases at J, with 11 bases between. Germline values: CDR1 SGHTA, CDR2 FQGNSA. The CDR3 region is CASSENSIYNEQFF. The CDR3 bases are TGTGCCAGCAGCGAGAACAGTATCTACAATGAGCAGTTCTTC.